The text below deals with one TCR beta chain. The antigen is not known. This entry comes from a study of cytomegalovirus exposure and HLA in healthy donors. Study as a whole: The platform used for the 110 or so validation repertoires matched that of the 500 to 850 first-cohort repertoires, a later analysis reported. Regarding the study as a whole: The classifier reportedly diagnosed cytomegalovirus status with high specificity and sensitivity. TCR beta chains numbering about 160 were designated cytomegalovirus-associated. There were some public TCRs occurring in many donors, but most TCR sequences were rare.

The repertoire was sequenced with immunoSEQ multiplex PCR; TCRdb's copy has only in-frame clones and lacks some. The table includes over 85,000 clones, about 92% detected once. This receptor was taken from a woman between 18 and 30 years old in good health and CMV-seronegative. The sample was PBMCs.

Here the CDR3 reads CSVAGQTYNEQFF. In DNA, the CDR3 is TGCAGCGTTGCAGGTCAAACCTACAATGAGCAGTTCTTC. The rearrangement uses TRBV29-1 and TRBJ2-1; D is uncertain. The CDR3 runs to 13 residues. Trimming removed 4 bases from V and 2 bases from J, with 9 bases in between. CDR1 SQVTM and CDR2 ANQGSEA come from the germline V gene.